Shown below are 30 T cell receptor beta chains from a single sample sequenced in a study of shared T cell receptors in the human thymus. TCRdb's copy holds only in-frame clones and misses some; the assay was immunoSEQ multiplex PCR. The sample carries about 730,000 clones, 80% to 90% recorded once. These data also formed part of another study, on human thymus T cells.

Source material: thymocytes. The source is a girl less than two years old with a congenital heart defect.

This chain links TRBV6-1 with TRBJ2-7, with D tentatively TRBD1 (6 bases). The germline gives CDR1 MNHNS, CDR2 SASEGT. V dropped 6 bases and J dropped 0 bases, with 12 bases sitting between them. The CDR3 loop spans 14 amino acids. The CDR3 spells CASRTGRSSYEQYF. Here the CDR3 DNA reads TGTGCCAGCAGGACAGGACGGAGCTCCTACGAGCAGTACTTC.

The chain links TRBV27 to TRBJ1-1, with 8 bases lining up with TRBD1. The CDR3 has 18 residues. CDR1 is MNHEY, CDR2 SMNVEV, per germline (reference sequence). Germline trimming cut 1 base from V and 0 bases from J; bases unmatched to any gene: 10. The CDR3 sequence: CASSLYHTRTGMNTEAFF. Here the CDR3 DNA reads TGTGCCAGCAGTTTATACCATACCCGGACAGGGATGAACACTGAAGCTTTCTTT.

The rearrangement uses TRBV6-4 and TRBJ2-3; 9 bases are a match to TRBD2. Trimming took 7 bases from V and 4 from J; bases not matched to a gene: 12. Germline-derived CDR1 and CDR2 are MRHNA and SNTAGT. CDR3 length: 16 residues. The CDR3 region has the DNA TGTGCCAGCAACAAATTTAGCGGGGGAGCCCCAGATACGCAGTATTTT. This translates into CASNKFSGGAPDTQYF.

This rearrangement joins TRBV11-2 to TRBJ2-7; D gene ambiguous. Trimming stripped 1 base from V and 3 bases from J, with 16 bases between. Germline V gene data show CDR1 as SGHAT and CDR2 as FQNNGV. The CDR3 has 16 residues. In DNA form, the CDR3 reads TGTGCCAGCAGCTTAGTTACAAGGCGGCAGCTCTACGAGCAGTACTTC. Its translation is CASSLVTRRQLYEQYF.

This chain links TRBV6-5 with TRBJ1-2, with 8 bases fitting TRBD1. V dropped 6 bases and J dropped 6; count of bases not matched to a gene: 9. CDR3 size: 14 residues. CDR1 MNHEY and CDR2 SVGAGI come from the germline V gene. The CDR3 reads CASRERTGGDGYTF. In nucleotides, the CDR3 is TGTGCCAGCAGGGAACGAACAGGGGGGGATGGCTACACCTTC.

V and J are TRBV27 and TRBJ1-5, with D tentatively TRBD1 (5 bases). CDR1 and CDR2 (germline): MNHEY, SMNVEV (reference sequence). With 5 bases removed from V and 3 bases from J, the gap between germline ends came to 23 bases. There are 18 residues in the CDR3. In nucleotides, the CDR3 is TGTGCCAGCAGTAGCCAGGGTACCAGTATGATAAACAATCAGCCCCAGCATTTT. This sequence encodes CASSSQGTSMINNQPQHF.

Details on this clone: Other DNA sequences of this sample code for an identical CDR3. The chain employs TRBV14 and TRBJ1-1, with 10 bases aligning to TRBD1. The CDR3 has 15 amino acids. Losses at the gene ends were 2 bases for V and 6 bases for J; bases not matched to a gene: 6. Germline CDR1 reads SGHDN; CDR2 reads FVKESK. In nucleotides, the CDR3 is TGTGCCAGCAGCCAATCCGGGACAGGGGTTCCTGAAGCTTTCTTT. As protein: CASSQSGTGVPEAFF.

Concerning this clone itself: Different DNA sequences within this sample yield the same CDR3. V is TRBV28 and J is TRBJ2-7; 7 bases are a match to TRBD2. This CDR3 is 12 amino acids long. Trimming removed 9 bases from V and 0 bases from J; junction bases left unmatched: 2. CDR1 MDHEN and CDR2 SYDVKM come from the germline V gene. The CDR3 region has the DNA TGTGCCAGTTGGGGGGGCTCCTACGAGCAGTACTTC. Its translation: CASWGGSYEQYF.

The rearrangement uses TRBV6-1 and TRBJ2-7, with D maybe TRBD1 (6 bases). The CDR3 runs 14 residues. Germline V gene lookup returns CDR1 MNHNS and CDR2 SASEGT. Trimming took 7 bases from V and 2 from J, leaving 15 bases between them. The chain's CDR3 is CASNPKDRTYEQYF. In nucleotides, the CDR3 is TGTGCCAGCAACCCCAAGGACAGAACCTACGAGCAGTACTTC.

About this clone: Germline is not matched at one junction end, which may reflect a read error. The chain carries TRBV7-7 and TRBJ1-6; 7 bases are shared with TRBD1. From germline, CDR1 is SSHAT and CDR2 FNYEAQ (reference sequence). The CDR3 totals 17 residues. The CDR3 bases are TGTGCTAGCAGCCCGCGGACAGGACGAAAATATAATTCACCCCTCCACTTT. Amino acids: CASSPRTGRKYNSPLHF.

The chain joins TRBV25-1 to TRBJ1-3; no definite D call. CDR1 is MGHDK, CDR2 SYGVNS, per germline. V lost 1 base and J lost 3, with 4 bases in between. CDR3 length equals 13 residues. CDR3 nucleotide sequence: TGTGCCAGCAGTGAATCCCTTGGAAACACCATATATTTT. Its translation is CASSESLGNTIYF.

The V call is TRBV9, the J call TRBJ2-3; a possible D gene is TRBD2 (6 bases). CDR1 SGDLS and CDR2 YYNGEE come from the germline V gene. This CDR3 has 19 residues. The V end was cut by 3 bases, the J end by 5 bases, with 28 bases between. CDR3 sequence: CASSAGPGLRIRSGDTQYF. CDR3 sequence (DNA): TGTGCCAGCAGCGCGGGTCCGGGACTCAGAATTAGATCTGGAGATACGCAGTATTTT. The full variable domain, rest sourced from reference TRBV9 and TRBJ2-3, is DSGVTQTPKHLITATGQRVTLRCSPRSGDLSVYWYQQSLDQGLQFLIQYYNGEERAKGNILERFSAQQFPDLHSELNLSSLELGDSALYFCASSAGPGLRIRSGDTQYFGPGTRLTVL.

The chain links TRBV19 to TRBJ1-5; 9 bases agree with TRBD1. Germline assignment: CDR1 LNHDA and CDR2 SQIVND (reference sequence). Trimming took 4 bases from V and 9 from J; bases not matched to a gene: 10. This CDR3 contains 15 residues. The CDR3 DNA is TGTGCCAGTAGTACGGGACAGGGACCCGTGGGGCCCCAGCATTTT. Encoded protein: CASSTGQGPVGPQHF.

The chain uses TRBV5-1 and TRBJ1-2; 7 nucleotides line up with TRBD1. The V gene end was trimmed by 4 bases and the J gene end by 4 bases; junction bases not matched to a gene: 16. Germline CDR1 SGHRS, CDR2 YFSETQ. The CDR3 consists of 17 residues. CDR3 coding DNA: TGCGCCAGCAGCCCTAGACAGGGTGAGGTAGTCGGCTATGGCTACACCTTC. This gives the protein CASSPRQGEVVGYGYTF.

This clone is a singleton in its sample. This chain connects TRBV5-4 to TRBJ2-7; D is perhaps TRBD1 (6 bases). The CDR3 contains 14 residues. Trimming shortened V by 4 bases and J by 7 bases, and 18 bases separated the two germline ends. Germline V gene sequence: CDR1 SGHNT, CDR2 YYREEE (reference sequence). CDR3: CASSQQGLRGEQYF. The DNA for the CDR3 is TGTGCCAGCAGCCAACAGGGTTTAAGAGGGGAGCAGTACTTC.

This clone was seen only once. V usage is TRBV2 and J usage is TRBJ2-7; 10 nucleotides agree with TRBD1. The CDR3 has 15 residues. Germline assignment: CDR1 SNHLY and CDR2 FYNNEI. Trimming cost V 0 bases and J 10 bases; bases outside gene matches: 9. CDR3 sequence (DNA): TGTGCCAGCAGTGAAGCGCTTCGGCGGACAGGGGGACAGTACTTC. Translating it yields CASSEALRRTGGQYF.

The CDR3 sequence is CASFKRGGPKAYNEQFF. CDR3 DNA: TGCGCCAGCTTTAAGCGGGGGGGCCCTAAAGCCTACAATGAGCAGTTCTTC. This chain joins TRBV5-1 and TRBJ2-1; TRBD2 matches 10 bases. The trim removed 7 bases at V and 2 bases at J, leaving 12 bases unmatched. Germline CDR1 reads SGHRS; CDR2 reads YFSETQ. CDR3 size: 17 residues.

This chain uses TRBV28 with TRBJ2-5; maybe TRBD2 (5 bases). Trimming took off 7 bases at V and 0 bases at J, with 15 bases between the two ends. This CDR3 comprises 15 residues. Germline V lookup: CDR1 MDHEN, CDR2 SYDVKM. CDR3: CASTPARVYQETQYF. The CDR3 DNA reads as TGTGCCAGCACCCCGGCGAGGGTGTACCAAGAGACCCAGTACTTC.

The chain couples TRBV7-8 to TRBJ1-1, with a weak D call TRBD1 (5 bases). The CDR3 is 14 residues long. V was cut by 2 bases and J by 4 bases, with 11 bases left in between. Germline V gene data show CDR1 as SGHVS and CDR2 as FQNEAQ. The CDR3 region is CASSLPGGFTEAFF. DNA of the CDR3: TGTGCCAGCAGCTTACCGGGGGGGTTCACTGAAGCTTTCTTT.

The chain carries TRBV5-4 and TRBJ1-1, with D possibly being TRBD1 (6 bases). Deletions cut 4 bases from V and 1 base from J, with 14 bases between. CDR1 SGHNT and CDR2 YYREEE come from the germline V gene (reference sequence). CDR3 length: 15 amino acids. The CDR3 region is CASSPRDKRNTEAFF. CDR3 in DNA: TGTGCCAGCAGCCCCCGGGACAAGAGGAACACTGAAGCTTTCTTT. The full variable domain, in which reference TRBV5-4 and TRBJ1-1 provide the parts outside the CDR3, is ETGVTQSPTHLIKTRGQQVTLRCSSQSGHNTVSWYQQALGQGPQFIFQYYREEENGRGNFPPRFSGLQFPNYSSELNVNALELDDSALYLCASSPRDKRNTEAFFGQGTRLTVV.

This clone was detected only once. The V and J genes are TRBV6-1 and TRBJ1-1, with TRBD1 identical over 7 bases. In germline, CDR1 is MNHNS, CDR2 SASEGT. The CDR3 sequence is 13 residues long. The DNA for the CDR3 is TGTGTCTCACAGGGGACCATGAACACTGAAGCTTTCTTT. The encoded protein is CVSQGTMNTEAFF.

The chain has TRBV27 and TRBJ2-1, with 13 bases identical to TRBD2. Trimming cost V 4 bases and J 4 bases; bases outside gene matches: 10. The CDR3 covers 18 residues. The germline CDR1 and CDR2 sequences are MNHEY and SMNVEV (reference sequence). CDR3 sequence (DNA): TGTGCCAGCAGTTGCCTGGGACTAGCGGGGACCAATTACAATGAGCAGTTCTTC. Its protein is CASSCLGLAGTNYNEQFF.

This clone came up a few times. V is TRBV7-2 and J is TRBJ1-2, with 11 nucleotides matching TRBD1. The CDR3 loop spans 15 amino acids. With 5 bases clipped from V and 0 bases from J, the junction kept 2 bases outside the gene matches. Germline V gene data show CDR1 as SGHTA and CDR2 as FQGNSA. The CDR3 loop reads CASSRDRGTNYGYTF. Here the CDR3 DNA reads TGTGCCAGCAGCCGGGACAGGGGGACTAACTATGGCTACACCTTC.

The V gene is TRBV7-8, the J gene TRBJ1-5; TRBD1 aligns across 7 bases. J gave up 7 bases and V 1 base, and 13 bases lay outside the gene matches. Germline assignment: CDR1 SGHVS and CDR2 FQNEAQ. This CDR3 is 17 amino acids long. In DNA, the CDR3 is TGTGCCAGCAGCTTAGTTGCCGGGACAGTAAACCGACAGCCCCAGCATTTT. It yields the protein CASSLVAGTVNRQPQHF.

The rearrangement joins TRBV4-3 to TRBJ2-3; D may be TRBD1 (5 bases). Trimming took off 3 bases at V and 2 bases at J, with 9 bases between the two ends. This CDR3 contains 14 residues. Germline V gene lookup returns CDR1 LGHNA and CDR2 YSLEER. The CDR3 nucleotides read TGCGCCAGCAGCCACAGGGTCCCCACAGATACGCAGTATTTT. Amino acid sequence: CASSHRVPTDTQYF.

This rearrangement joins TRBV30 to TRBJ1-1; D is ambiguous. Germline CDR1 is GTSNPN and CDR2 is SVGIG (reference sequence). The CDR3 loop spans 10 amino acids. V was pared by 7 bases and J by 1 base, with 4 bases between. DNA of the CDR3: TGTGCCTCGGGGAACACTGAAGCTTTCTTT. Translating it yields CASGNTEAFF.

In this sample, this clone turned up a few times. The CDR3 here is CATRTDRGRPGNTIYF. Here the CDR3 DNA reads TGTGCCACCCGAACCGACAGGGGGCGACCTGGAAACACCATATATTTT. The chain combines TRBV10-3 with TRBJ1-3; 10 bases match TRBD1. The CDR3 is made up of 16 amino acids. CDR1 and CDR2 from the germline V gene are ENHRY and SYGVKD. The V gene end was trimmed by 10 bases and the J gene end by 2 bases; junction bases not matched to a gene: 11.

The genes are TRBV9 and TRBJ2-5; TRBD2 matches at 10 bases. Germline assignment: CDR1 SGDLS and CDR2 YYNGEE. Trimming cost V 1 base and J 2 bases; bases outside gene matches: 2. This CDR3 comprises 15 residues. As DNA, the CDR3 is TGTGCCAGCAGCGTATGGACTAGCGGTCAAGAGACCCAGTACTTC. Amino acids: CASSVWTSGQETQYF.

The CDR3 is CASGLTGGRGSYNSPLHF. CDR3 nucleotide sequence: TGTGCCAGCGGCCTCACCGGGGGGCGAGGCTCCTATAATTCACCCCTCCACTTT. The chain couples TRBV5-4 to TRBJ1-6; possible D gene TRBD1, 6 bases. V was clipped by 7 bases and J by 0 bases, with 20 bases between them. This CDR3 is built from 18 residues. Germline loops: CDR1 SGHNT, CDR2 YYREEE (reference sequence). Full variable domain (outside the CDR3, taken from reference TRBV5-4 and TRBJ1-6): ETGVTQSPTHLIKTRGQQVTLRCSSQSGHNTVSWYQQALGQGPQFIFQYYREEENGRGNFPPRFSGLQFPNYSSELNVNALELDDSALYLCASGLTGGRGSYNSPLHFGNGTRLTVT.

The V call is TRBV6-5, the J call TRBJ1-2; the match to TRBD1 covers 7 bases. V shed 5 bases and J 4 bases; nucleotides not matched to a gene: 10. CDR1 MNHEY and CDR2 SVGAGI come from the germline V gene. This CDR3 comprises 15 residues. The CDR3 is CASSPGQYLLYGYTF. CDR3 DNA: TGTGCCAGCAGTCCGGGACAGTACCTACTCTATGGCTACACCTTC.